The 12 T cell receptor beta chains in this list originate from one sample, sequenced in a study of blood T cell repertoires in COVID-19 (dated by TCRdb to the early 2020s). The protocol used for the library was the immunoSEQ multiplex PCR assay. Not all clones reach the TCRdb copy of this immuneACCESS table, which keeps in-frame sequences only. Checked studies attribute under half of the gap to unresolved V genes and leave the rest unexplained. This sample has hundreds of thousands of clones in its table, and approximately 86% of those were observed once. In total, the top ten clones hold 3.5% to 4% of the sample. The specimen was PBMCs or T cells enriched from blood (not recorded which). All receptors derive from a woman aged 40 to 50 with acute COVID-19.

The chain recombines TRBV30 with TRBJ2-1; 7 bases match TRBD2. The V gene's germline CDR1 is GTSNPN and CDR2 SVGIG (reference sequence). The CDR3 consists of 12 residues. Trimming removed 3 bases from V and 13 bases from J; junction bases left unmatched: 9. The CDR3 DNA reads TGTGCCTGGAGCGGGGGACTACCCTACCAGTTCTTC. Translation gives CAWSGGLPYQFF.

The V call is TRBV28, the J call TRBJ1-6, with 7 bases identical to TRBD1. CDR1 is MDHEN, CDR2 SYDVKM, per germline. The CDR3 runs 12 residues. Trimming took 3 bases from V and 13 from J; bases not matched to a gene: 3. CDR3 sequence reads: CASSFRGNPLHF. In DNA form, the CDR3 reads TGTGCCAGCAGTTTCAGGGGGAATCCCCTCCACTTT.

J is TRBJ2-1 and V is TRBV9, with 7 bases aligning to TRBD2. The CDR3 length is 17 residues. Trimming removed 6 bases from V and 3 bases from J; junction bases left unmatched: 15. In germline, CDR1 is SGDLS, CDR2 YYNGEE. DNA of the CDR3: TGTGCCAGCACCCCGAGAGGTGGGCTAGCGGTCTACAATGAGCAGTTCTTC. Protein product: CASTPRGGLAVYNEQFF.

V usage is TRBV2 and J usage is TRBJ2-7; 9 nucleotides align to TRBD1. CDR1 is SNHLY and CDR2 is FYNNEI in the germline V gene. The CDR3 contains 16 residues. The V and J ends lost 7 bases and 1 base, in that order; junction bases with no gene match: 11. The CDR3 is CASIEPGQGNSYEQYF. The CDR3, as DNA: TGTGCCAGCATAGAACCGGGACAGGGAAATTCCTACGAGCAGTACTTC.

The CDR3 loop is CASSLPGGYEQFF. CDR3 DNA: TGTGCCAGCAGTTTGCCGGGAGGATATGAGCAGTTCTTC. The chain couples TRBV12-3 or TRBV12-4 to TRBJ2-1, with 7 bases fitting TRBD2. The CDR3 sequence is 13 residues long. With V trimmed by 3 bases and J by 8 bases, 4 bases remained unmatched.

V is TRBV5-1 and J is TRBJ2-3; 7 bases agree with TRBD2. The CDR3 loop spans 16 amino acids. Germline V lookup: CDR1 SGHRS, CDR2 YFSETQ. V shed 0 bases, J shed 12 bases, and the junction held 16 bases outside the gene matches. DNA of the CDR3: TGCGCCAGCAGCTTGGCCTTACTAAGGGACTCTAGCGGCCAGTATTTT. The encoded protein is CASSLALLRDSSGQYF.

The chain combines TRBV19 with TRBJ2-4; TRBD1 matches at 7 bases. Germline CDR1 and CDR2: LNHDA and SQIVND (reference sequence). CDR3 length equals 17 residues. J was trimmed by 0 bases and V by 4 bases; bases with no gene match: 9. The chain's CDR3 is CASSTPTGALAKNIQYF. For the CDR3, the DNA is TGTGCCAGTAGTACCCCCACAGGGGCTCTAGCCAAAAACATTCAGTACTTC. The variable domain in full, with the rest retrieved from reference TRBV19 and TRBJ2-4, is DGGITQSPKYLFRKEGQNVTLSCEQNLNHDAMYWYRQDPGQGLRLIYYSQIVNDFQKGDIAEGYSVSREKKESFPLTVTSAQKNPTAFYLCASSTPTGALAKNIQYFGAGTRLSVL.

The chain joins TRBV19 to TRBJ1-5; tentative D call: TRBD1 (6 bases). Germline V gives CDR1 LNHDA, CDR2 SQIVND (reference sequence). Trimming removed 3 bases from V and 3 bases from J, with 9 bases in between. This CDR3 has 14 residues. The CDR3 DNA reads as TGTGCCAGTAGTATGGACAGATTCAATCAGCCCCAGCATTTT. Amino acids: CASSMDRFNQPQHF.

The gene calls are TRBV11-2 and TRBJ2-3; TRBD2 matches at 8 bases. Germline loops: CDR1 SGHAT, CDR2 FQNNGV. With V trimmed by 1 base and J by 1 base, 10 bases remained unmatched. CDR3 length: 18 amino acids. This chain's CDR3 is CASSLVSGGKMGTDTQYF. CDR3 DNA sequence: TGTGCCAGCAGCTTAGTGTCGGGAGGGAAAATGGGCACAGATACGCAGTATTTT.

The chain uses TRBV29-1 and TRBJ2-3; perhaps TRBD2 as D (6 bases). V lost 2 bases and J lost 0, with 12 bases in between. Germline assignment: CDR1 SQVTM and CDR2 ANQGSEA. This CDR3 has 15 residues. CDR3 in amino acids: CSVERGGASTDTQYF. CDR3 sequence (DNA): TGCAGCGTTGAACGTGGAGGGGCAAGCACAGATACGCAGTATTTT.

The chain uses TRBV7-2 and TRBJ1-5; TRBD1 is a possible D gene (6 bases). Trimming took off 3 bases at V and 0 bases at J, with 9 bases between the two ends. From germline, CDR1 is SGHTA and CDR2 FQGNSA. This CDR3 spans 15 amino acids. The CDR3 here is CASSFDRSSNQPQHF. Written as DNA, the CDR3 is TGTGCCAGCAGCTTTGACAGGAGTAGCAATCAGCCCCAGCATTTT.

The rearrangement links TRBV6-5 to TRBJ2-2; D is unresolved. This CDR3 is built from 14 residues. The V gene lost 2 bases and the J gene lost 4 bases, with 8 bases spanning the gap. In germline, CDR1 is MNHEY, CDR2 SVGAGI. In DNA, the CDR3 is TGTGCCAGCAGTTACGGTAGTGTCACCGGGGAGCTGTTTTTT. Translating it yields CASSYGSVTGELFF.